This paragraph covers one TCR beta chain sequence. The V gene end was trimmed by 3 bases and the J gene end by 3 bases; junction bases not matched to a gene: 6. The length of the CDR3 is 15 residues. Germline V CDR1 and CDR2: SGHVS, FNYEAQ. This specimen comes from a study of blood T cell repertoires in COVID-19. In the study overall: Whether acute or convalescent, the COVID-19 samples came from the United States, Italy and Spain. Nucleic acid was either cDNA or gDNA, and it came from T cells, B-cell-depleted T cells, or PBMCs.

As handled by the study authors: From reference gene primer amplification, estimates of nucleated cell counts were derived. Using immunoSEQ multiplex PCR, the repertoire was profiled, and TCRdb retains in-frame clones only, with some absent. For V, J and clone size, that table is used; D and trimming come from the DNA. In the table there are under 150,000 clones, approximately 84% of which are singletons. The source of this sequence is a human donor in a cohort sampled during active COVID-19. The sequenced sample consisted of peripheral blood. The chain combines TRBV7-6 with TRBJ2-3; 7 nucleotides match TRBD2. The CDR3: CASSLQRETTDTQYF. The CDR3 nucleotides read TGTGCCAGCAGCTTGCAGCGGGAAACGACAGATACGCAGTATTTT.